The 27 T cell receptor beta chains in this list originate from one sample, sequenced in a study of CD8 T cells in ankylosing spondylitis. Study findings and constraints: Ankylosing spondylitis blood appeared to carry a characteristic TCR beta motif of eight or nine highly homologous variants.

TCRdb independently ran MiXCR on the 5' RACE reads; one entry per CDR3 protein. The sample records fewer than 750,000 distinct CDR3 sequences, 15% to 20% being singletons. Their antigens are not known. The sequencing input was blood, either unsorted or a sorted T cell fraction (not recorded which). These receptors were taken from a male donor with ankylosing spondylitis.

The chain recombines TRBV4-1 with TRBJ1-4; D may be TRBD1 (6 bases). Per germline, CDR1 MGHRA and CDR2 YSYEKL. The germline V and J ends were trimmed by 0 bases and 3 bases, with 8 bases remaining between them. CDR3 length: 15 residues. The CDR3 protein is CASSQDRTANEKLFF. CDR3 bases: TGCGCCAGCAGCCAAGATCGGACAGCTAATGAAAAACTGTTTTTT.

The genes are TRBV6-2 or TRBV6-3 and TRBJ1-1; 9 bases line up with TRBD1. The CDR3 length is 16 residues. The germline CDR1 and CDR2 sequences are MNHEY and SVGEGT. J was trimmed by 2 bases and V by 5 bases; bases with no gene match: 9. The CDR3 sequence: CASSTRGTGPNTEAFF. CDR3 bases: TGTGCCAGCAGTACACGGGGGACAGGGCCCAACACTGAAGCTTTCTTT.

The table lists this clonotype with many counts. The rearrangement joins TRBV12-3 or TRBV12-4 to TRBJ2-1; a possible D gene is TRBD1 (5 bases). The length of the CDR3 is 12 residues. V lost 5 bases and J 8 bases, leaving 10 bases between the germline ends. This chain's CDR3 is CASSPQGYEQFF. CDR3 nucleotide sequence: TGTGCCAGCAGTCCTCAGGGATATGAGCAGTTCTTC.

The chain is built from TRBV30 and TRBJ2-3; no firm D call. The CDR3 runs 12 residues. Germline V gene lookup returns CDR1 GTSNPN and CDR2 SVGIG (reference sequence). Trimming cost V 2 bases and J 4 bases, with 7 bases left between them. In DNA form, the CDR3 reads TGTGCCTGGAGTTACGAGCCAGATACGCAGTATTTT. It translates to CAWSYEPDTQYF.

This clonotype was detected only a few times. V is TRBV19 and J is TRBJ2-7, with D uncertain. CDR1 LNHDA and CDR2 SQIVND come from the germline V gene (reference sequence). There are 14 residues in the CDR3. V was cut by 6 bases and J by 0 bases, with 12 bases left in between. As DNA, the CDR3 is TGTGCCAGTAGCCCCTCAATCACCTCCTACGAGCAGTACTTC. It translates to CASSPSITSYEQYF.

This clonotype was detected a few times. The CDR3 protein is CARNRGLGTGELFF. Written as DNA, the CDR3 is TGTGCCCGAAACAGGGGGCTTGGCACCGGGGAGCTGTTTTTT. The V gene is TRBV30, the J gene TRBJ2-2; 9 bases match TRBD1. The CDR3 contains 14 residues. Germline V gives CDR1 GTSNPN, CDR2 SVGIG (reference sequence). The junction had 8 bases not matched to a gene; V was cut back by 8 bases and J by 4 bases.

This clonotype was seen a handful of times. The CDR3 nucleotides are TGCGCCAGCAGCCAATACAGGGAACGGACCTACGAGCAGTACTTC. This codes for CASSQYRERTYEQYF. V gene TRBV4-3 combines with J gene TRBJ2-7; TRBD1 is a possible D gene (6 bases). This CDR3 spans 15 amino acids. CDR1 and CDR2 from the germline V gene are LGHNA and YSLEER. Trimming pared 2 bases from V and 2 bases from J, leaving 13 bases between.

The table lists this clonotype with a few counts. The chain links TRBV20-1 to TRBJ2-5; tentative D call: TRBD2 (5 bases). Germline loops: CDR1 DFQATT, CDR2 SNEGSKA (reference sequence). This CDR3 region has 14 residues. V was trimmed by 1 base and J by 2 bases, leaving 11 bases between them. CDR3 nucleotide sequence: TGCAGTGCTAGAGTTAGCGCTGTACAAGAGACCCAGTACTTC. Amino acid sequence: CSARVSAVQETQYF.

This clonotype came up a few times. The chain combines TRBV7-2 with TRBJ2-5; 9 bases map to TRBD1. The J segment lost 3 bases and the V segment lost 1 base, leaving 3 bases of the junction unmatched. From germline, CDR1 is SGHTA and CDR2 FQGNSA. CDR3 size: 15 residues. The CDR3 sequence is CASSLGGTGKETQYF. CDR3 coding DNA: TGTGCCAGCAGCTTAGGTGGGACAGGGAAAGAGACCCAGTACTTC. The full variable domain, completed using reference TRBV7-2 and TRBJ2-5, is GAGVSQSPSNKVTEKGKDVELRCDPISGHTALYWYRQSLGQGLEFLIYFQGNSAPDKSGLPSDRFSAERTGGSVSTLTIQRTQQEDSAVYLCASSLGGTGKETQYFGPGTRLLVL.

This clonotype was seen many times. The chain combines TRBV28 with TRBJ2-7; perhaps TRBD2 as D (6 bases). From germline, CDR1 is MDHEN and CDR2 SYDVKM. Trimming took 6 bases from V and 2 from J, leaving 14 bases between them. CDR3 length: 14 residues. The CDR3 DNA reads TGTGCCAGCAGACGGAGACTAGTCGCCTACGAGCAGTACTTC. Translated, it gives CASRRRLVAYEQYF.

This clonotype has only a few counts. The CDR3 sequence: CASSLSGFGYTF. The DNA of the CDR3 is TGTGCCAGCAGTTTATCGGGTTTCGGCTACACCTTC. This rearrangement joins TRBV12-3 or TRBV12-4 to TRBJ1-2; D unresolved. CDR3 length: 12 amino acids. Trimming took 2 bases from V and 8 from J, leaving 9 bases between them.

In this sample, this clonotype turned up a few times. The chain links TRBV18 to TRBJ1-1; no definite D call. V was pared by 1 base and J by 4 bases, with 10 bases between. The CDR3 totals 14 residues. CDR1 and CDR2 (germline): KGHSH, LQKENI. CDR3 sequence (DNA): TGTGCCAGCTCACCACTTGTAGGGCTCACTGAAGCTTTCTTT. Translating it yields CASSPLVGLTEAFF.

Only a few counts were recorded for this clonotype. This chain uses TRBV4-1 with TRBJ1-1, with TRBD1 as a possible D gene (5 bases). The CDR3 spans 16 residues. Trimming pared 0 bases from V and 0 bases from J, leaving 11 bases between. Germline lookup yields CDR1 MGHRA and CDR2 YSYEKL. CDR3 bases: TGCGCCAGCAGCCAAGACGAGGGACGGATGAACACTGAAGCTTTCTTT. Protein sequence: CASSQDEGRMNTEAFF.

V and J are TRBV2 and TRBJ1-1; TRBD1 might be the D (5 bases). Germline CDR1 and CDR2: SNHLY and FYNNEI. V was clipped by 4 bases and J by 0 bases, with 12 bases between them. The CDR3 runs to 15 residues. CDR3 loop: CASSVSPGMNTEAFF. DNA of the CDR3: TGTGCCAGCAGTGTAAGTCCAGGGATGAACACTGAAGCTTTCTTT.

This clonotype was seen more than once but under ten times. The J gene is TRBJ1-2, the V gene TRBV3-1; no reliable D call. CDR3 length: 13 amino acids. Trimming stripped 5 bases from V and 7 bases from J, with 14 bases between. Germline values: CDR1 LGHDT, CDR2 YNNKEL (reference sequence). The CDR3 DNA sequence: TGTGCCAGCAGCTCCCCGGGATCCACTGGCTACACCTTC. Amino acids: CASSSPGSTGYTF.

This clonotype has only a few counts. DNA for the CDR3: TGTGCCAGCAGTTTGGGAGAATCCCAAGAGACCCAGTACTTC. Protein sequence: CASSLGESQETQYF. This chain connects TRBV12-3 or TRBV12-4 to TRBJ2-5, with D perhaps matching TRBD2 (5 bases). This CDR3 region has 14 residues. Trimming pared 3 bases from V and 1 base from J, leaving 9 bases between.

The table lists this clonotype with a few counts. This sequence joins TRBV4-3 and TRBJ2-7, with 8 bases fitting TRBD1. Germline V gene sequence: CDR1 LGHNA, CDR2 YSLEER. V lost 4 bases and J lost 6; bases outside the gene matches: 8. This CDR3 is built from 14 residues. CDR3 region: CASSRRTGLGEQYF. The CDR3 DNA is TGCGCCAGCAGCCGAAGGACAGGGTTGGGCGAGCAGTACTTC.

This clonotype was seen a handful of times. The chain carries TRBV7-9 and TRBJ2-4, with 8 nucleotides matching TRBD2. With 2 bases clipped from V and 3 bases from J, the junction kept 6 bases outside the gene matches. This CDR3 region has 16 residues. In germline, CDR1 is SEHNR, CDR2 FQNEAQ (reference sequence). The DNA of the CDR3 is TGTGCCAGCAGCTTAATTGCGGGAGGAGGCAAAAACATTCAGTACTTC. Amino acids: CASSLIAGGGKNIQYF. Based on the CDR3 plus reference TRBV7-9 and TRBJ2-4, the full variable domain is DTGVSQNPRHKITKRGQNVTFRCDPISEHNRLYWYRQTLGQGPEFLTYFQNEAQLEKSRLLSDRFSAERPKGSFSTLEIQRTEQGDSAMYLCASSLIAGGGKNIQYFGAGTRLSVL.

This clonotype showed up just a few times. The chain links TRBV2 to TRBJ2-1; D may be TRBD2 (5 bases). The CDR3 loop spans 13 amino acids. Germline V CDR1 and CDR2: SNHLY, FYNNEI. V was clipped by 6 bases and J by 10 bases, with 16 bases between them. For the CDR3, the DNA is TGTGCCAGCAGCAAGGCCCGGGATACAGAGCAGTTCTTC. It yields the protein CASSKARDTEQFF. Drawing the rest from reference TRBV2 and TRBJ2-1, the complete variable domain is EPEVTQTPSHQVTQMGQEVILRCVPISNHLYFYWYRQILGQKVEFLVSFYNNEISEKSEIFDDQFSVERPDGSNFTLKIRSTKLEDSAMYFCASSKARDTEQFFGPGTRLTVL.

The J gene is TRBJ1-3, the V gene TRBV6-1; no clear D. This CDR3 comprises 13 residues. Germline V lookup: CDR1 MNHNS, CDR2 SASEGT. The ends were cut back, 5 bases at V and 0 bases at J, with 5 bases in the middle. CDR3 residues: CASSKGSGNTIYF. CDR3 in DNA: TGTGCCAGCAGTAAAGGCTCTGGAAACACCATATATTTT.

This clonotype was detected only a few times. The rearrangement links TRBV12-3 or TRBV12-4 to TRBJ2-3, with D possibly being TRBD2 (6 bases). CDR3 size: 14 residues. The V and J ends lost 7 bases and 5 bases respectively, with 16 bases between them. DNA for the CDR3: TGTGCCAGCACCCAGGAGGGGCCCCTAGATACGCAGTATTTT. The encoded protein is CASTQEGPLDTQYF.

The gene calls are TRBV5-1 and TRBJ2-7; 9 bases are a match to TRBD1. In germline, CDR1 is SGHRS, CDR2 YFSETQ. The ends lost 3 bases at V and 5 bases at J; junction bases unmatched: 9. This CDR3 is built from 15 residues. The CDR3 is CASSWSGQGFDEQYF. The CDR3 nucleotides read TGCGCCAGCAGCTGGTCGGGACAGGGCTTCGACGAGCAGTACTTC.

A few counts support this clonotype. The chain uses TRBV12-3 or TRBV12-4 and TRBJ2-7, with 15 bases identical to TRBD2. Losses at the gene ends were 6 bases for V and 6 bases for J; bases not matched to a gene: 12. The CDR3 has 17 residues. This chain's CDR3 is CASSPMPGLAGGVEQYF. The CDR3 DNA reads as TGTGCCAGCAGCCCCATGCCGGGACTAGCGGGAGGAGTCGAGCAGTACTTC.

This clonotype showed up just a few times. The chain has TRBV20-1 and TRBJ1-6, with D unresolved. This CDR3 is 15 amino acids long. Germline CDR1 is DFQATT and CDR2 is SNEGSKA (reference sequence). V lost 0 bases and J 8 bases, leaving 14 bases between the germline ends. For the CDR3, the DNA is TGCAGTGCTAGAGATGTAGGAGGGAGGGATTCACCCCTCCACTTT. This translates into CSARDVGGRDSPLHF.

The rearrangement joins TRBV9 to TRBJ2-1; 7 positions match TRBD1. There are 17 residues in the CDR3. J gave up 0 bases and V 2 bases, and 8 bases lay outside the gene matches. The germline V gene encodes CDR1 SGDLS and CDR2 YYNGEE. This chain's CDR3 is CASSVRTGQSSYNEQFF. The CDR3 DNA reads as TGTGCCAGCAGCGTTCGGACAGGCCAAAGCTCCTACAATGAGCAGTTCTTC.

There are a few counts of this clonotype. The V gene is TRBV7-3, the J gene TRBJ2-2; 14 bases match TRBD2. With V trimmed by 4 bases and J by 5 bases, 6 bases remained unmatched. This CDR3 spans 17 amino acids. Germline V gene data show CDR1 as SGHTA and CDR2 as FQGTGA. CDR3 sequence: CASSSTSGRASTGELFF. In DNA, the CDR3 is TGTGCCAGCAGCTCGACTAGCGGGAGGGCCAGTACCGGGGAGCTGTTTTTT. The whole variable domain, filled in from reference TRBV7-3 and TRBJ2-2, reads GAGVSQTPSNKVTEKGKYVELRCDPISGHTALYWYRQSLGQGPEFLIYFQGTGAADDSGLPNDRFFAVRPEGSVSTLKIQRTERGDSAVYLCASSSTSGRASTGELFFGEGSRLTVL.

This clonotype was detected only a few times. The gene calls are TRBV11-2 and TRBJ1-1; a weak D match, TRBD1 (5 bases). This CDR3 has 12 amino acids. V was trimmed by 3 bases and J by 4 bases, leaving 6 bases between them. The germline V gene has CDR1 SGHAT and CDR2 FQNNGV. CDR3 sequence reads: CASSLGPTEAFF. CDR3 DNA sequence: TGTGCCAGCAGCTTGGGGCCCACTGAAGCTTTCTTT.